This T cell receptor beta chain was sequenced in a study of blood T cells in healthy people across ages. The V end was cut by 4 bases, the J end by 4 bases, with 19 bases between. Germline V gene data show CDR1 as LGHNA and CDR2 as YSLEER. The CDR3 has 16 residues. RNA extraction gave at least 5.5 micrograms of total RNA per sample. A second PCR, run for about 7 to 11 cycles, used a sample-barcoded 5' primer plus a J-beta primer mix. TCRdb redid the calling of the 5' RACE reads with MiXCR, one entry per CDR3 protein. The sample yields about 380,000 distinct CDR3 sequences, about half seen once. The genes are TRBV4-3 and TRBJ2-5, with D perhaps matching TRBD2 (7 bases). Input material: blood. This receptor was identified in a man aged 55-75 years in good health. The CDR3 DNA is TGCGCCAGCAGCCGGGAGTTGGGGGGGGCTCTAGAGACCCAGTACTTC. This gives the protein CASSRELGGALETQYF.